The present T cell receptor (beta chain) was sequenced within a study of T cell repertoires in cytomegalovirus infection. Study overall: Shared public TCR beta signatures pointed to both CMV infection and a matching HLA type.

As to this clonotype: Its matching antigen is unknown.

The CDR3 totals 12 residues. The V end lost 6 bases, the J end lost 3 bases, and 8 bases lay between the germline ends. TCRdb reprocessed the reads with MiXCR, giving one entry per CDR3 protein. The repertoire holds fewer than 650,000 distinct CDR3 sequences, with 35% to 50% as singletons. The study, taken as a whole, reports: Predominance within the ex vivo response was attributable to HLA-C-restricted CMV-specific TCR beta clonotypes.

Sequencing was performed on cultured PBMCs, taken from culture after CMV antigen stimulation. The origin of this receptor is a human donor in good health (CMV status not recorded). Some clones in this sample may be carry-over from other donors' samples. The chain has TRBV12-3 or TRBV12-4 and TRBJ2-5; D is unresolved. The CDR3, as DNA: TGTGCCAGCAGCTCAGAGGAAGAGACCCAGTACTTC. It is translated as CASSSEEETQYF.